The sequence of this T cell receptor (beta chain) was determined in a study of cytomegalovirus exposure and HLA in healthy donors. Sequencing was performed with immunoSEQ multiplex PCR; in TCRdb, only in-frame clones are kept and a portion is missing. The table lists 100,000 or so clones, around 86% of them singletons. The J segment lost 5 bases and the V segment lost 4 bases, leaving 7 bases of the junction unmatched. Germline-derived CDR1 and CDR2 are MRHNA and SNTAGT. The CDR3 consists of 15 residues. This clone was seen many times. The sequenced sample consisted of PBMCs. The genes are TRBV6-4 and TRBJ2-3; 9 positions match TRBD1. This receptor was obtained from a woman in her late teens or twenties in good health and CMV-seropositive. The CDR3 DNA sequence: TGTGCCAGCAGTGTTTCGACAGGGGGAGGAGATACGCAGTATTTT. It is translated as CASSVSTGGGDTQYF.